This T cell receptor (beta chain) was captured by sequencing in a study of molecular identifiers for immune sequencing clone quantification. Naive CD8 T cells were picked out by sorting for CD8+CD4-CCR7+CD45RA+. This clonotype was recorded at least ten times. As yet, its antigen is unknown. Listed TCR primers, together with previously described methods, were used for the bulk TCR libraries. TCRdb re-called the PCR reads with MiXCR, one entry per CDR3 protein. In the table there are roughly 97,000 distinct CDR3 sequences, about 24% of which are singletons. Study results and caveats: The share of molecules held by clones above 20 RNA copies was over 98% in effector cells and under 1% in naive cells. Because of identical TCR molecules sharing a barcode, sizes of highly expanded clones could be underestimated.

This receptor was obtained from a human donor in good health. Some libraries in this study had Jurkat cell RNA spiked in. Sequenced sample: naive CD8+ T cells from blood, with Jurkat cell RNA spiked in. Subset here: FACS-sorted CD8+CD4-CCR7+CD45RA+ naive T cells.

In nucleotides, the CDR3 is TGTGCCAGCATCGCAGGGGTCGGGGAGCTGTTTTTT. Translated, it gives CASIAGVGELFF. V and J are TRBV6-6 and TRBJ2-2; tentative D call: TRBD1 (6 bases). Germline loops: CDR1 MNHNY, CDR2 SVGAGI (reference sequence). Trimming removed 7 bases from V and 7 bases from J, with 10 bases in between. This CDR3 is 12 amino acids long.